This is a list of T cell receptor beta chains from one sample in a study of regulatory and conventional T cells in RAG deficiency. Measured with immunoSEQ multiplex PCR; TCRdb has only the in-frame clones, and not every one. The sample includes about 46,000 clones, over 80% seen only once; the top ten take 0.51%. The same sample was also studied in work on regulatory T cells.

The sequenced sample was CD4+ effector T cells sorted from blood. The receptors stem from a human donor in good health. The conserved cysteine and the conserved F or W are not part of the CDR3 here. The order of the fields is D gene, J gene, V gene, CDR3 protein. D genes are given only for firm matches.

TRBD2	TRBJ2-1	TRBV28	ASSQLTALSGRRYNEQF
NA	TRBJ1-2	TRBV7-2	ASSEQGYGYT
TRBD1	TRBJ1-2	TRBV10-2	ASSSGTGGISYGYT
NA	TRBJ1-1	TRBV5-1	ASSLGGNTEAF
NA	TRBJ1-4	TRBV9	ASSTTGGGNEKLF
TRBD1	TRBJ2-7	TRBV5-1	ASSLSGTGGLEQY
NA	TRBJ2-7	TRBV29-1	SGAPRGVVEQY
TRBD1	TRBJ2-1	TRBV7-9	ASSPRRAGGQGNSPF
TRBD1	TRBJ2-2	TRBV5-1	ASSLGQGSTGELF
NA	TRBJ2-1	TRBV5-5	ASSLFSAGEQF
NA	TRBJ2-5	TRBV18	ASSPLFTVEETQY
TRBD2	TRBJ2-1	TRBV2	ASSKRVAGGKDNEQF
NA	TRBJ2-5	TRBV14	ASSQDGIGGTQY
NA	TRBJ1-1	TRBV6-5	ASSAPGVAF
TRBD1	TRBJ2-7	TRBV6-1	ASSELPPQGSSYEQY
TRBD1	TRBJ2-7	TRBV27	ASSLGIGTGLREQY
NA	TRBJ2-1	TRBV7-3	ASSPELAVYNEQF
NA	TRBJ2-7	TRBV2	ASIRRQVAYEQY
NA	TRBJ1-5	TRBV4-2	ASSQDLTEDSNQPQH
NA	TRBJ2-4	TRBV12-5	ASGLVQEGLAKNIQY
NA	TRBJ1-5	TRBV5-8	ASSAPGQNQPQH
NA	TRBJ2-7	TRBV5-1	ASSQDYFEQY
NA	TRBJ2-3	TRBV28	ASSDQEGFPTDTQY
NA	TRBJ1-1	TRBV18	ASSPQGSNTEAF
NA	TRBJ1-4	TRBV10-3	AISPGEATNEKLF
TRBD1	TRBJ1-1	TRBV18	ASSPSRGEAF
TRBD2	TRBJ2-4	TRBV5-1	ASSLNSGGARTPKNIQY
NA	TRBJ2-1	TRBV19	ASSRTARGLNEEF
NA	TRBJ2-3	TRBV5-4	ASSLDVDRSTDTQY
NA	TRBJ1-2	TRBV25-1	ASTPGKGLYYGYT
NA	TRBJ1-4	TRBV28	ASSFDLGALANEKLF
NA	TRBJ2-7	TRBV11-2	ASSLAAKGLYEQY
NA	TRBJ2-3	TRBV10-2	ASRGIAQY
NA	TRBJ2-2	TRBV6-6	ASSYGSGTGELF
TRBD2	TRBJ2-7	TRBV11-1	ASSLLSTSGGYEQY
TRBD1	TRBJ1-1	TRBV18	ASSQGQANTEAF
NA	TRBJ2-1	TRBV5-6	ASSAEFFNEQF
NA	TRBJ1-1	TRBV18	ASSPQGGAQVEAF
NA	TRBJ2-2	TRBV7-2	ASSRAGNTGELF
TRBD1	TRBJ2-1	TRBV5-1	ASSPGQGVNEQF